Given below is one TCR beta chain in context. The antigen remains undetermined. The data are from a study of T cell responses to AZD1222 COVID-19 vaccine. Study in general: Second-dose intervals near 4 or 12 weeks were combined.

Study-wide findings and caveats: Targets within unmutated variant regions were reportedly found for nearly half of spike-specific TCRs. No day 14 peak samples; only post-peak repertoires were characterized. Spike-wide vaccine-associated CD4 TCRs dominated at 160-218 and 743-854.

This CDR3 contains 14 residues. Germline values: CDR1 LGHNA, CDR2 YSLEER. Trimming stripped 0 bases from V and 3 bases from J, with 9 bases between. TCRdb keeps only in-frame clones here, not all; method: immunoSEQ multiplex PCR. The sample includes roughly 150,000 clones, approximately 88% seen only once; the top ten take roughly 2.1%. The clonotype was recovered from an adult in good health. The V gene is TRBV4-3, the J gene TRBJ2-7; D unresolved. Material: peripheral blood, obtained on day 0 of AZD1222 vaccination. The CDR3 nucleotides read TGCGCCAGCAGCCAAGATCGGTCCGGCTACGAGCAGTACTTC. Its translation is CASSQDRSGYEQYF.